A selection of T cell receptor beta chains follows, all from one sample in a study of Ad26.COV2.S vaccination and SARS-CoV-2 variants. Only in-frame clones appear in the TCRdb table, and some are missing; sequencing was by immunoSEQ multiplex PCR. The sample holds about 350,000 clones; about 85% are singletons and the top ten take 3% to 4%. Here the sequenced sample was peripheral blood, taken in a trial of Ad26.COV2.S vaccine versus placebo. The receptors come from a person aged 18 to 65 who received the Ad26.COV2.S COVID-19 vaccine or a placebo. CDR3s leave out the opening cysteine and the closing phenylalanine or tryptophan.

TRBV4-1	ASSQAEYQETQY
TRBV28	ASSLYNSPLH
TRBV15	ATAVLRTDTQY
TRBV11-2	ASSPWVGSGANVLT
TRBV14	ASSQERGLSSGNTIY
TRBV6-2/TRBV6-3	ASSYSPPSWLYGEQF
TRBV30	AWSVGGQPELQPQH
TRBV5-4	ASSLEGTGYYEQY
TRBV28	ASSIINTEAF
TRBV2	ASSEQASTDTQY
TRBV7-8	ASSSTLQDLEAF
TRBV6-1	ASSALAGLSTDTQY
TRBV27	ASSLWPDMNYGYT
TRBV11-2	ASSFGGNGKPQH
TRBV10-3	AISEYPGDQPQH
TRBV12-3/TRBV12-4	ASSFSRVETQY
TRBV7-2	ASSLVFAGGTDTQY
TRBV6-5	ASSYVPGDIYGYT
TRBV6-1	ASSEGLRSKSNQPQH
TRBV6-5	ASSYVGTGELF
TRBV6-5	ASSYLGGQPQH
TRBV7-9	ASQRVSTDTQY
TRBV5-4	ASSPRTGADTEAF
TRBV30	AWSAGDTYEQY
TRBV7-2	ASSQPGGKDQPQH
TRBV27	ASSLYAKRAYEQY
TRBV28	ASSLYQGIGYEQF
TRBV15	ATSRGPGATEAF
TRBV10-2	ASSVPGSLYLRDDTQY
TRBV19	ASSIWGGNQPQH
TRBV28	ASTYLAMGAPTNYGYT
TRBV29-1	SVEGTPGVTEAF
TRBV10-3	AISDAVTNEQF
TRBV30	AWSSQGNQPQH
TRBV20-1	SASKAGVQETQY
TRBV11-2	ASSLGSFGYT
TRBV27	ASSASKNIQY
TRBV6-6	ASSFSGGAETQY
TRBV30	AWSARQVTYNEQF
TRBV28	ASSPPRASQEKLF
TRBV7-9	ASSLGSYNEQF
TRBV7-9	ASSLARQGNYGYT
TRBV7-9	ASSFSDTQY
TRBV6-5	ASSYGGTGLSYEQY
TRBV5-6	ASSLGVVAF